This TCR beta chain was obtained from a study of blood T cells in healthy people across ages. Study-wide findings and caveats: The fall in TCR beta diversity per million T cells was roughly linear with age.

Donors were systemically healthy Caucasian individuals from Russia aged roughly 6 to 95 years. On this clonotype itself: Its cognate antigen is unknown.

A sample-barcoded 5' primer and a J-beta primer mix were used in a second PCR of roughly 7 to 11 cycles. TCRdb recomputed calls from the 5' RACE reads with MiXCR, one row per CDR3 protein. The repertoire holds 800,000 to 900,000 distinct CDR3 sequences, 55% to 65% seen once, with about a quarter in the top ten. Sequences were obtained from blood. This sequence originates from a man under 40 in good health.

CDR3 loop: CAISESPGARGNEQFF. CDR3 nucleotides: TGTGCCATCAGTGAGTCACCGGGGGCTAGGGGGAATGAGCAGTTCTTC. The chain combines TRBV10-3 with TRBJ2-1; D may be TRBD1 or TRBD2 (6 bases each). Germline-derived CDR1 and CDR2 are ENHRY and SYGVKD. CDR3 size: 16 residues. The V and J ends lost 0 bases and 7 bases respectively, with 16 bases between them.